The rows below give T cell receptor beta chains drawn from one sample of a study of blood T cell repertoires in COVID-19. Only in-frame clones appear in the TCRdb table, and some are missing; sequencing was by immunoSEQ multiplex PCR. The data show 75,000 to 90,000 clones, with 80% to 95% seen just once and around 0.96% held by the top ten. Sequenced input: peripheral blood. The receptors were gathered from a woman in her forties or fifties in a cohort sampled during active COVID-19. Both conserved end residues are part of each CDR3. D genes are given only for firm matches. Clone size, where shown, is once, few, many, or a class for clones that have expanded.

abundance | d_gene | j_gene | v_gene | CDR3nt | CDR3aa
once | - | TRBJ2-7 | TRBV29-1 | TGCAGCGGGATATATTGGGGGAGGCACTCCTACGAGCAGTACTTC | CSGIYWGRHSYEQYF
- | - | TRBJ1-1 | TRBV7-9 | TGTGCCAGCAGCTTACTCTTCAACACTGAAGCTTTCTTT | CASSLLFNTEAFF
- | - | TRBJ2-3 | TRBV2 | TGTGCCAGCAGTGGCCCCGGAGGGACAGATACGCAGTATTTT | CASSGPGGTDTQYF
- | - | TRBJ2-1 | TRBV3-1/TRBV3-2 | TGTGCCAGCAGCCAAGATTCAAGGACTTACAATGAGCAGTTCTTC | CASSQDSRTYNEQFF
- | - | TRBJ2-2 | TRBV6-5 | TGTGCCAGCAGACAGGGCCACGGGGAGCTGTTTTTT | CASRQGHGELFF
- | TRBD1 | TRBJ2-1 | TRBV27 | TGTGCCAGCAAGGGGGCCAATGAGCAGTTCTTC | CASKGANEQFF
- | TRBD2 | TRBJ2-5 | TRBV6-5 | TGTGCCAGCAGTTACGTCGGGGGGGCAGGAGAGACCCAGTACTTC | CASSYVGGAGETQYF
- | - | TRBJ2-6 | TRBV11-1 | TGTGCCAGCAGCTTCGGCGGTGTTTCTGGGGCCAACGTCCTGACTTTC | CASSFGGVSGANVLTF
few | TRBD1 | TRBJ1-2 | TRBV19 | TGTGCCAGTATTCCTGGACAGGGCCATGGCTACACCTTC | CASIPGQGHGYTF
- | - | TRBJ1-5 | TRBV21-1 | TGTGCCAGCAGCAAAATCCCCCCAGGGGTACCCAGCAATCAGCCCCAGCATTTT | CASSKIPPGVPSNQPQHF